The 14 T cell receptor beta chains listed next were all sequenced from one sample in a study of blood T cell repertoires in COVID-19. Clones were read by immunoSEQ multiplex PCR, and TCRdb kept only the in-frame ones, dropping some. The sample includes under 300,000 clones, approximately 86% of them seen just once. The sample consisted of peripheral blood. Receptor source: a woman between 70 and 85 years old with COVID-19, enrolled during active disease.

The V and J genes are TRBV20-1 and TRBJ2-1, with D hard to call. Deletions cut 2 bases from V and 8 bases from J, with 7 bases between. The CDR3 runs 11 residues. Germline CDR1 is DFQATT and CDR2 is SNEGSKA (reference sequence). CDR3 amino acids: CSARTRDEQFF. In nucleotides, the CDR3 is TGCAGTGCTAGAACCCGGGATGAGCAGTTCTTC.

V is TRBV12-3 or TRBV12-4 and J is TRBJ1-1, with no clear D. This CDR3 has 13 residues. With 1 base removed from V and 3 bases from J, the gap between germline ends came to 6 bases. The CDR3: CASSLDRDTEAFF. CDR3 bases: TGTGCCAGCAGTTTAGATCGAGACACTGAAGCTTTCTTT.

The chain has TRBV2 and TRBJ2-7, with unresolved D. CDR3 length: 12 amino acids. The germline V gene has CDR1 SNHLY and CDR2 FYNNEI. V dropped 2 bases and J dropped 9 bases, with 11 bases sitting between them. CDR3 DNA sequence: TGTGCCAGCAGTGAACAGATCCTCGTGCAGTACTTC. It specifies CASSEQILVQYF. Combining the CDR3 with reference TRBV2 and TRBJ2-7 gives the whole variable domain EPEVTQTPSHQVTQMGQEVILRCVPISNHLYFYWYRQILGQKVEFLVSFYNNEISEKSEIFDDQFSVERPDGSNFTLKIRSTKLEDSAMYFCASSEQILVQYFGPGTRLTVT.

CDR3 region: CSVGSGYEQYF. The DNA of the CDR3 is TGCAGCGTTGGGTCAGGTTACGAGCAGTACTTC. The rearrangement joins TRBV29-1 to TRBJ2-7; D gene unclear. Germline CDR1 reads SQVTM; CDR2 reads ANQGSEA. CDR3 length equals 11 residues. V lost 4 bases and J lost 4, with 8 bases in between.

The genes are TRBV6-2 or TRBV6-3 and TRBJ2-3, with TRBD1 as a possible D gene (6 bases). This CDR3 region has 17 residues. The V gene lost 2 bases and the J gene lost 5 bases, with 20 bases spanning the gap. Germline loops: CDR1 MNHEY, CDR2 SVGEGT. The CDR3 DNA reads as TGTGCCAGCAGTTACCCCTTGCAGGGGCAGGGAAGAGATACGCAGTATTTT. Protein product: CASSYPLQGQGRDTQYF.

V is TRBV29-1 and J is TRBJ1-1; D not certain. This CDR3 region has 15 residues. With 3 bases removed from V and 4 bases from J, the gap between germline ends came to 18 bases. Germline V CDR1 and CDR2: SQVTM, ANQGSEA. The CDR3 here is CSVDDVGGIGTEAFF. The CDR3 DNA sequence: TGCAGCGTTGACGACGTGGGAGGGATCGGCACTGAAGCTTTCTTT.

The V gene is TRBV29-1, the J gene TRBJ1-2; TRBD1 matches at 7 bases. CDR1 is SQVTM, CDR2 ANQGSEA, per germline. V trimming: 5 bases; J trimming: 8 bases; junction bases outside the gene matches: 14. This CDR3 is built from 14 residues. CDR3 nucleotide sequence: TGCAGCGTTCATTCAGGGGTAAGGGGGCCCGGCTACACCTTC. Protein product: CSVHSGVRGPGYTF.

This clone was seen once. This chain joins TRBV10-2 and TRBJ2-5; D is undetermined. CDR1 and CDR2 from the germline V gene are WSHSY and SAAADI. Deletions cut 6 bases from V and 5 bases from J, with 13 bases between. The length of the CDR3 is 13 residues. CDR3 nucleotide sequence: TGCGCCAGCAGCTACTCCATTCATGAGACCCAGTACTTC. This gives the protein CASSYSIHETQYF.

The V call is TRBV27, the J call TRBJ2-7; 7 bases are a match to TRBD1. Germline V gene data show CDR1 as MNHEY and CDR2 as SMNVEV (reference sequence). V lost 2 bases, J lost 4 bases, and 8 bases stayed unmatched. This CDR3 has 15 residues. CDR3: CASSLTGASGYEQYF. CDR3 nucleotide sequence: TGTGCCAGCAGTTTAACAGGGGCCTCAGGTTACGAGCAGTACTTC.

This clone appeared a few times. The CDR3 nucleotides read TGCGCCAGCAGCTTGGAGCCTAGCGGTTACAATGAGCAGTTCTTC. It is translated as CASSLEPSGYNEQFF. The chain recombines TRBV5-1 with TRBJ2-1; TRBD2 agrees at 7 bases. Looked up from germline, CDR1 is SGHRS and CDR2 is YFSETQ. V lost 0 bases to trimming and J lost 4 bases; unmatched junction nucleotides: 4. The CDR3 loop spans 15 amino acids. Full variable domain (rest looked up from reference TRBV5-1 and TRBJ2-1): KAGVTQTPRYLIKTRGQQVTLSCSPISGHRSVSWYQQTPGQGLQFLFEYFSETQRNKGNFPGRFSGRQFSNSRSEMNVSTLELGDSALYLCASSLEPSGYNEQFFGPGTRLTVL.

The rearrangement uses TRBV9 and TRBJ1-2, with 9 bases identical to TRBD1. The CDR3 is 17 amino acids. Germline V CDR1 and CDR2: SGDLS, YYNGEE. V shed 3 bases and J 5 bases; nucleotides not matched to a gene: 14. DNA of the CDR3: TGTGCCAGCAGCGCAACGGGAGGGGACAGGGAACATTATGGCTACACCTTC. Translating it yields CASSATGGDREHYGYTF.

This clone was counted once. The chain combines TRBV2 with TRBJ1-1, with D possibly matching TRBD1 (5 bases). Between the trimmed V and J ends, which lost 8 bases and 10 bases, there was a span of 14 bases. The CDR3 runs 11 residues. Germline CDR1 and CDR2: SNHLY and FYNNEI. The DNA of the CDR3 is TGTGCCAGCGGGATGGGGGAGGGAGCTTTCTTT. Translated, it gives CASGMGEGAFF.

CDR3 loop: CASSRVGTATGELFF. The CDR3 DNA follows: TGCGCCAGCAGCAGGGTAGGGACAGCAACCGGGGAGCTGTTTTTT. The chain has TRBV10-1 and TRBJ2-2; 7 positions match TRBD1. V gave up 6 bases and J gave up 5 bases; unmatched junction bases: 9. Germline CDR1 WNHNN, CDR2 SYGVQD (reference sequence). This CDR3 has 15 amino acids.

The chain has TRBV6-5 and TRBJ1-5; 7 bases fit TRBD1. Germline V gene data show CDR1 as MNHEY and CDR2 as SVGAGI. The CDR3 sequence is 13 residues long. Trimming cost V 6 bases and J 5 bases; bases outside gene matches: 4. The CDR3, as DNA: TGTGCCAGCAGCCTCACAGGGGATCAGCCCCAGCATTTT. Protein product: CASSLTGDQPQHF.